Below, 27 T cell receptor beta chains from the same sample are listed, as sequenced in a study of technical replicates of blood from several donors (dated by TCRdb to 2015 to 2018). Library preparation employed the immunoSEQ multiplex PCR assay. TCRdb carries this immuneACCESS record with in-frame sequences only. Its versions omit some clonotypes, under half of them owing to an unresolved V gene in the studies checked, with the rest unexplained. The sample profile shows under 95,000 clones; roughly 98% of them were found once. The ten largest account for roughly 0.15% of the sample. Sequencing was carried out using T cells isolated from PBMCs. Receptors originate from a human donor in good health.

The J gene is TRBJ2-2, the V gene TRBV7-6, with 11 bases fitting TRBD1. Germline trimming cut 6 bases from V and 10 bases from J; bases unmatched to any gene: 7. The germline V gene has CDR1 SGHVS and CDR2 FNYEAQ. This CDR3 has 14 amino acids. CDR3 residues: CASRSEDRGPELFF. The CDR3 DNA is TGTGCCAGCAGATCTGAGGACAGGGGGCCGGAGCTGTTTTTT.

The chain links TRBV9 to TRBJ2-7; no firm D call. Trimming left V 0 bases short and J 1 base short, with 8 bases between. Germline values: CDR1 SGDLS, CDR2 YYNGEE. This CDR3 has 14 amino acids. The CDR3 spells CASSVGADSYEQYF. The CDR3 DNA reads TGTGCCAGCAGCGTAGGGGCAGATTCCTACGAGCAGTACTTC.

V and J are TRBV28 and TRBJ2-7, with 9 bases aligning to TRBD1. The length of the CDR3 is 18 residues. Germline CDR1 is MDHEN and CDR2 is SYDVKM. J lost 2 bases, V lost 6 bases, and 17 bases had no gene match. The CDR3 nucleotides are TGTGCCAGCAGCATCCGGATCAAGGCACAGGGGGCGCCCTACGAGCAGTACTTC. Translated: CASSIRIKAQGAPYEQYF.

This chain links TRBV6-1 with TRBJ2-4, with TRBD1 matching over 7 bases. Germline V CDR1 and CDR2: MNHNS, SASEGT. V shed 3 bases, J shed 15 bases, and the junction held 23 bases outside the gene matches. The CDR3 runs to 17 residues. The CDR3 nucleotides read TGTGCCAGCAGTGAGCCCCGCTCGTTGGACCACAGGGGCACGTTGTACTTC. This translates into CASSEPRSLDHRGTLYF.

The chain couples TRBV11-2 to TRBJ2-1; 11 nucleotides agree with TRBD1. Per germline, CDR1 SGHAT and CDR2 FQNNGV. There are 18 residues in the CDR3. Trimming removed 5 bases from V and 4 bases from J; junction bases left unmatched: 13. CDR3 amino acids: CASSGARGRDRGYNEQFF. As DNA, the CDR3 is TGTGCCAGCAGCGGAGCGAGGGGCCGGGACAGGGGGTACAATGAGCAGTTCTTC.

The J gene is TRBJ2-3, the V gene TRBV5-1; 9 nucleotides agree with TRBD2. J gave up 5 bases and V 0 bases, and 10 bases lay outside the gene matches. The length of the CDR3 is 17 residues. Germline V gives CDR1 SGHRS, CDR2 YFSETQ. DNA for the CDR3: TGCGCCAGCAGCTTGGTTGGTAGCGGGAGTTCCGTAGATACGCAGTATTTT. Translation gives CASSLVGSGSSVDTQYF.

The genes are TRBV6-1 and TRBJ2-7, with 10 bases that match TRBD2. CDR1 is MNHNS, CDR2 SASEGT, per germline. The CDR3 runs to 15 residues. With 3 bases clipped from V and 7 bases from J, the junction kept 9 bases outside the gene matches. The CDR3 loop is CASSEGTSGKGEQYF. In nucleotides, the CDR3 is TGTGCCAGCAGTGAGGGTACTAGCGGGAAAGGGGAGCAGTACTTC.

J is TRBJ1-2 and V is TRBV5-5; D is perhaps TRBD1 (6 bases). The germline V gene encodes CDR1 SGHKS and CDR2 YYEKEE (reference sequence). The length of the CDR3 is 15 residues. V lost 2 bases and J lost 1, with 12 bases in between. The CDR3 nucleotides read TGTGCCAGCAGCTTCCAACAGGGCTATAACTATGGCTACACCTTC. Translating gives CASSFQQGYNYGYTF.

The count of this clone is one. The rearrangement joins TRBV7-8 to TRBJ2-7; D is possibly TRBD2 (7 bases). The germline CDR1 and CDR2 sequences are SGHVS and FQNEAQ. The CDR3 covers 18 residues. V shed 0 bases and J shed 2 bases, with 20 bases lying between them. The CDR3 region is CASSLAGAGAFSAYEQYF. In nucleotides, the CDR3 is TGTGCCAGCAGCTTAGCGGGGGCGGGGGCATTCAGCGCCTACGAGCAGTACTTC.

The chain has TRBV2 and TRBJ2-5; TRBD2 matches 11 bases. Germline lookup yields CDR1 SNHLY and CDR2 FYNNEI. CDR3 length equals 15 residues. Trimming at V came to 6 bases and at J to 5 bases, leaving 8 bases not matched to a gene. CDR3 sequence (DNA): TGTGCCAGCAGACGTAGCGGGAGGGCGGGGGAGACCCAGTACTTC. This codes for CASRRSGRAGETQYF. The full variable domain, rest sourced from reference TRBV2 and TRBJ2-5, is EPEVTQTPSHQVTQMGQEVILRCVPISNHLYFYWYRQILGQKVEFLVSFYNNEISEKSEIFDDQFSVERPDGSNFTLKIRSTKLEDSAMYFCASRRSGRAGETQYFGPGTRLLVL.

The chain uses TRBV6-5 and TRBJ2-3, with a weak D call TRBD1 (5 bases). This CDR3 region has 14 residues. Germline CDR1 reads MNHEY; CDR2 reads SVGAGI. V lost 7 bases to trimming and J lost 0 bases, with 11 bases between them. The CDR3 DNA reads TGTGCCAGCACTGACAGAGCAAGCACAGATACGCAGTATTTT. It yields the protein CASTDRASTDTQYF.

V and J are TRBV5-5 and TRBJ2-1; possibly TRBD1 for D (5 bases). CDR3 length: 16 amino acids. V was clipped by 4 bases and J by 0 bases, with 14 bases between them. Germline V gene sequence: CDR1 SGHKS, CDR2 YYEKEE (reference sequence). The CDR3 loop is CASSRYGASSYNEQFF. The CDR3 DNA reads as TGTGCCAGCAGCCGCTATGGGGCAAGCTCCTACAATGAGCAGTTCTTC.

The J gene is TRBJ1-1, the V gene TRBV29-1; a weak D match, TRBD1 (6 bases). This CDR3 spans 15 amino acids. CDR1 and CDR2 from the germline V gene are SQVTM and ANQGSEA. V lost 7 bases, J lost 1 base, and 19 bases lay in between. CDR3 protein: CSGVRGARRNTEAFF. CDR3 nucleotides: TGCAGCGGGGTCCGGGGGGCGCGGAGGAACACTGAAGCTTTCTTT.

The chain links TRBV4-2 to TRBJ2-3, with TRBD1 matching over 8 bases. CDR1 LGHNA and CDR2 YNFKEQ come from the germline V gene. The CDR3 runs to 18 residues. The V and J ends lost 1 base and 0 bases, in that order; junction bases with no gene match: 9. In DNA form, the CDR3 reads TGTGCCAGCAGCCAAGTAACGACAGGGGCTTCTAGCACAGATACGCAGTATTTT. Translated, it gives CASSQVTTGASSTDTQYF.

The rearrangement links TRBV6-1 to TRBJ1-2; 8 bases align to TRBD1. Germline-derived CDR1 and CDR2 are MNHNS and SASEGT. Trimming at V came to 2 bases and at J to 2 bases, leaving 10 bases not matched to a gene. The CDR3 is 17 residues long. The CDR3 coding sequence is TGTGCCAGCAGTGAACGGTTCTTGACAGGGGCCAACTATGGCTACACCTTC. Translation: CASSERFLTGANYGYTF.

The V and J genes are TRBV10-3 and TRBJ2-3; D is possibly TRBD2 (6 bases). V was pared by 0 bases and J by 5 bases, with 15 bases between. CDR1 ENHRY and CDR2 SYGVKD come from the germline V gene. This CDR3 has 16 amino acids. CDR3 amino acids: CAISESVVSGEDTQYF. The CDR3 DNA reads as TGTGCCATCAGTGAGTCAGTGGTCTCGGGAGAAGATACGCAGTATTTT.

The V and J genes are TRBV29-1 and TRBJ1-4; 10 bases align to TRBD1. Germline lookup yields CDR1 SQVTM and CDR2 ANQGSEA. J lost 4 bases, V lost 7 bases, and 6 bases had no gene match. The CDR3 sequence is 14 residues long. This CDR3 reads CSAAGTGVNEKLFF. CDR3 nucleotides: TGCAGCGCAGCAGGGACAGGGGTTAATGAAAAACTGTTTTTT.

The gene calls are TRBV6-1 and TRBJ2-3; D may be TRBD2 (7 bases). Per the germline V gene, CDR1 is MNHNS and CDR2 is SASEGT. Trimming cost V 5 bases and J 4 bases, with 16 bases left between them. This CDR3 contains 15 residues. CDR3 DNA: TGTGCCAGCAGTTTTGGCGGGGGCCTGGCAGATACGCAGTATTTT. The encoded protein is CASSFGGGLADTQYF.

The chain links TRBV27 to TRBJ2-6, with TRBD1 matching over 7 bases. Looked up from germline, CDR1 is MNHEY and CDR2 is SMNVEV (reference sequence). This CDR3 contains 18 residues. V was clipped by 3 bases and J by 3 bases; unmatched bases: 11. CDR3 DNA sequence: TGTGCCAGCAGTTTGCTGGCCAGGGGGTCCTTTGGGGCCAACGTCCTGACTTTC. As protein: CASSLLARGSFGANVLTF.

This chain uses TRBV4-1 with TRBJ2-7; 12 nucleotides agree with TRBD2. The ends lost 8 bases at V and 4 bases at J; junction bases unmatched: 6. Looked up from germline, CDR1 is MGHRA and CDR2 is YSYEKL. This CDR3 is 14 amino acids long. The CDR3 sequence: CASARLAGVYEQYF. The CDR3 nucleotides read TGCGCCAGCGCACGACTAGCGGGAGTTTACGAGCAGTACTTC.

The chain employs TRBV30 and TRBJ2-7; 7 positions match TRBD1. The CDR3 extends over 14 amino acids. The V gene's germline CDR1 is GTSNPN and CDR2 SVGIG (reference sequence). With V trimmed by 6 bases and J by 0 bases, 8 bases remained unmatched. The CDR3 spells CACDREILSYEQYF. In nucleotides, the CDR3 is TGTGCCTGTGACAGGGAAATTCTCTCCTACGAGCAGTACTTC.

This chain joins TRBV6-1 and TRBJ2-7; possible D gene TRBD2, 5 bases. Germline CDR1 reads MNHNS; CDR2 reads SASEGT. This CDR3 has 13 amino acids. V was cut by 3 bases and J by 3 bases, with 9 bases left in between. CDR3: CASSDGGRYEQYF. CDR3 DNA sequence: TGTGCCAGCAGTGACGGCGGGCGCTACGAGCAGTACTTC.

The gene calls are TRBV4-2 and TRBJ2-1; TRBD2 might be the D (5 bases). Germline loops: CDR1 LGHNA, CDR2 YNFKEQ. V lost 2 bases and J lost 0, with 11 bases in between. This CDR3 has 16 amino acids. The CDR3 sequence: CASSQRRTASYNEQFF. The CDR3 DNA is TGTGCCAGCAGCCAACGGAGGACTGCCTCCTACAATGAGCAGTTCTTC.

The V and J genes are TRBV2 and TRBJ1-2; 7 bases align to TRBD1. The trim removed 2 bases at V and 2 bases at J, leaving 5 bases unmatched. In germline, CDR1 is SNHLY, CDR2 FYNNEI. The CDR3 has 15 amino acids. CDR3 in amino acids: CASSERQGENYGYTF. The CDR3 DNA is TGTGCCAGCAGTGAACGGCAGGGGGAAAACTATGGCTACACCTTC.

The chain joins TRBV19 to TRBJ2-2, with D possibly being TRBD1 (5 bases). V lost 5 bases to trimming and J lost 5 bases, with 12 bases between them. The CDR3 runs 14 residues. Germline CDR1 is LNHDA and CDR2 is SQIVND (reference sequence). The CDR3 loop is CASSPKPGTGELFF. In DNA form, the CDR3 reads TGTGCCAGTAGTCCGAAACCAGGGACCGGGGAGCTGTTTTTT.

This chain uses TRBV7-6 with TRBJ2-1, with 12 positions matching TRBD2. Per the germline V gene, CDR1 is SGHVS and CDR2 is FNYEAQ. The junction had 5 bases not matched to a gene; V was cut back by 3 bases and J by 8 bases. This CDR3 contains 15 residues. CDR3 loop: CASSFRGLAGDEQFF. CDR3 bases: TGTGCCAGCAGCTTCCGGGGACTAGCGGGCGATGAGCAGTTCTTC. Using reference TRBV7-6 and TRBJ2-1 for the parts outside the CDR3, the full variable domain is GAGVSQSPRYKVTKRGQDVALRCDPISGHVSLYWYRQALGQGPEFLTYFNYEAQQDKSGLPNDRFSAERPEGSISTLTIQRTEQRDSAMYRCASSFRGLAGDEQFFGPGTRLTVL.

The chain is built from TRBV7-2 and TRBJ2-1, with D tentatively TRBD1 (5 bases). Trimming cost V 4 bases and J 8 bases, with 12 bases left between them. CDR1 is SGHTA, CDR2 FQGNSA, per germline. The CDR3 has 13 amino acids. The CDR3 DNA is TGTGCCAGCAGCTGGGGCCCCTCTGATGAGCAGTTCTTC. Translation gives CASSWGPSDEQFF.